The entry that follows covers one TCR beta chain sequence. Its antigen is unknown. This entry belongs to a study of shared clonotypes between healthy human individuals. Sorted-subset replicate PCR reactions were performed with approximately 0.2 ug DNA, corresponding to roughly 30,000 T cell genomes. Sequenced by immunoSEQ multiplex PCR; TCRdb stores in-frame clones only, minus some. The sample shows nearly 1,000,000 clones, over 60% of them seen only once. Adult Caucasians living in Nashville, Tennessee made up all of the donors. General study results and limits: Naive subsets generally had larger estimated richness than memory subsets.

Germline CDR1 MNHEY, CDR2 SVGAGI. There are 15 residues in the CDR3. V lost 6 bases and J lost 4; bases outside the gene matches: 11. The genes are TRBV6-5 and TRBJ1-1; the match to TRBD1 covers 7 bases. Sequenced input: memory CD4+ T cells sorted from blood. Subset in this sample: CD45RA-negative fraction. The TCR originated in a man younger than 30 in good health. The CDR3 loop is CASSRGGGQSTEAFF. The CDR3 nucleotides are TGTGCCAGCAGCCGTGGGGGGGGACAGTCCACTGAAGCTTTCTTT.